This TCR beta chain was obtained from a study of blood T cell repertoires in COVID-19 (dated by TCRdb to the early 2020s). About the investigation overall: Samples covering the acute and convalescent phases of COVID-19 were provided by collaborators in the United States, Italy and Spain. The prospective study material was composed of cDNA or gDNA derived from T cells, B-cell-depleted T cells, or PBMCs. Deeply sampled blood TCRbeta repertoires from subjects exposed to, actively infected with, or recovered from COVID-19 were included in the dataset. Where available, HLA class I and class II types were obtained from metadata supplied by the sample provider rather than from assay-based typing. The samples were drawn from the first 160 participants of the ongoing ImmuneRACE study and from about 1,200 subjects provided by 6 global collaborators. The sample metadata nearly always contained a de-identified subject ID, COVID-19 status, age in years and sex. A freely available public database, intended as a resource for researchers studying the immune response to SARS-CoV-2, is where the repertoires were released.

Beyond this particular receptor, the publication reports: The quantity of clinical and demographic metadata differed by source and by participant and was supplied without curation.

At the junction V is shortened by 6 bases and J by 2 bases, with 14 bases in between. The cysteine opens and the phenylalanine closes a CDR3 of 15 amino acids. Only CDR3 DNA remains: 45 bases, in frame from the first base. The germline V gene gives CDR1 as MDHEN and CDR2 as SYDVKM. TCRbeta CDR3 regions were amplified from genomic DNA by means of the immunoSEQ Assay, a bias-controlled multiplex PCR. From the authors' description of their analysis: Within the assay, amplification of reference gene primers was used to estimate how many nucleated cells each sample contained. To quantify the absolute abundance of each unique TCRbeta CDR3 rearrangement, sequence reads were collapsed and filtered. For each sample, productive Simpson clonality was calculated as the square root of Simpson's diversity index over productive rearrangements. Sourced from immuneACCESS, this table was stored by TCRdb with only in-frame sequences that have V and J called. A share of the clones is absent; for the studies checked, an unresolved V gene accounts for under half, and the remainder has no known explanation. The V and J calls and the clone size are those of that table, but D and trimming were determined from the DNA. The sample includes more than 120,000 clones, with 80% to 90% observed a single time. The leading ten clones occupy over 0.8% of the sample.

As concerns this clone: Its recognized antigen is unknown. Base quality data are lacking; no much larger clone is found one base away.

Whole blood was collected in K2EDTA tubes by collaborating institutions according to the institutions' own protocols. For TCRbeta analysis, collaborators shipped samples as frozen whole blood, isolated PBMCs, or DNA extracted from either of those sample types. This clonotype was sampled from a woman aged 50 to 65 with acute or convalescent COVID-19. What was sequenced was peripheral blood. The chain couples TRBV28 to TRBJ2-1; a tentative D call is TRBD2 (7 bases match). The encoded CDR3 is CASRRGGGPYNEQFF. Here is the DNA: TGTGCCAGCAGACGTGGGGGGGGGCCCTACAATGAGCAGTTCTTC.